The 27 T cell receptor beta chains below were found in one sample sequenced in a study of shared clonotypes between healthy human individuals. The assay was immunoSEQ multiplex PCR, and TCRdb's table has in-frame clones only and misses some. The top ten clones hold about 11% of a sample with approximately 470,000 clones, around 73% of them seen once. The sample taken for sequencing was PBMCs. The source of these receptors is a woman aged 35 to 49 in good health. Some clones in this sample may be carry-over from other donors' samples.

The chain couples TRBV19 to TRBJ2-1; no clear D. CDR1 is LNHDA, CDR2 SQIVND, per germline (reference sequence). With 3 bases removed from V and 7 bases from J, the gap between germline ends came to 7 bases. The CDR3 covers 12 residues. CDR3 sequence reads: CASSMGSNEQFF. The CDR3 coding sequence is TGTGCCAGTAGTATGGGGTCTAATGAGCAGTTCTTC.

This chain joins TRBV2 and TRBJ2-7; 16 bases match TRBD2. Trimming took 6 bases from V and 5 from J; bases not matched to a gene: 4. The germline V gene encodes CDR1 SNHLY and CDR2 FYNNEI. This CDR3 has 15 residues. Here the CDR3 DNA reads TGTGCCAGCAGGGGGACTAGCGGGAGGGTTGACGAGCAGTACTTC. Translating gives CASRGTSGRVDEQYF.

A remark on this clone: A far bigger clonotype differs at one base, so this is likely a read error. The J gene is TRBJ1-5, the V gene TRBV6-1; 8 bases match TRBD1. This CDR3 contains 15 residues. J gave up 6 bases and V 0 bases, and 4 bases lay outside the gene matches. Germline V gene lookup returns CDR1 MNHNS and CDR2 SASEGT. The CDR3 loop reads CASSEAQGAGQPQHF. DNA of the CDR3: TGTGCCAGCAGTGAAGCGCAGGGGGCGGGTCAGCCCCAGCATTTT.

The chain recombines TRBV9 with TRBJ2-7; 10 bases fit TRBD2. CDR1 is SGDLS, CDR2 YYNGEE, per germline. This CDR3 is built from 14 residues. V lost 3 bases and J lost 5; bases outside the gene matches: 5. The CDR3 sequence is CASSDASGSDEQYF. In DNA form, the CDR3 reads TGTGCCAGCAGCGACGCTAGCGGGAGCGACGAGCAGTACTTC. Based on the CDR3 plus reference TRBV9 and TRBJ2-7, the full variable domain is DSGVTQTPKHLITATGQRVTLRCSPRSGDLSVYWYQQSLDQGLQFLIQYYNGEERAKGNILERFSAQQFPDLHSELNLSSLELGDSALYFCASSDASGSDEQYFGPGTRLTVT.

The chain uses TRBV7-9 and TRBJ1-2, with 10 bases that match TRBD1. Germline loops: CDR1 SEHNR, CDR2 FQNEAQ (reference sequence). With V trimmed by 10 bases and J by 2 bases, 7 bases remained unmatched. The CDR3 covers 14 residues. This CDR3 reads CAKEAGQGNYGYTF. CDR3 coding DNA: TGTGCCAAGGAAGCGGGACAGGGGAACTATGGCTACACCTTC.

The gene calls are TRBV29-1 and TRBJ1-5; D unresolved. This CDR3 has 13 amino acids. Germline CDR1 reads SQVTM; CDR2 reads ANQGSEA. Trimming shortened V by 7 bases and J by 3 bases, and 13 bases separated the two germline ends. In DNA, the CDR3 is TGCAGCGCCGCCCAGGAAAACAATCAGCCCCAGCATTTT. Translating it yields CSAAQENNQPQHF.

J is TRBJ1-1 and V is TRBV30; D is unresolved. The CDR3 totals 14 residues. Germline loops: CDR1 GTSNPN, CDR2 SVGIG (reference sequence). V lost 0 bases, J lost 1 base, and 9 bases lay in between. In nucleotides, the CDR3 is TGTGCCTGGAGTGTGACGGTTCGGAACACTGAAGCTTTCTTT. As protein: CAWSVTVRNTEAFF.

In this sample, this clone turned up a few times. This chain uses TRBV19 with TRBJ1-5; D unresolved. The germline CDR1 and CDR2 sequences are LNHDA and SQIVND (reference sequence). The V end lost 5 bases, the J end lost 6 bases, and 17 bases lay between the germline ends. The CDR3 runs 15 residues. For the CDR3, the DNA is TGTGCCAGTAGTTTGGGCCCCTCTTGGGGTCAGCCCCAGCATTTT. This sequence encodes CASSLGPSWGQPQHF.

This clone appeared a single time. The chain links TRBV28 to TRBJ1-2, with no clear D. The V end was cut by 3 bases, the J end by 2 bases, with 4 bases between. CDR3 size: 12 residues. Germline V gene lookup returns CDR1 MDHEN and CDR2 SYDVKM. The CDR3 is CASSLWNYGYTF. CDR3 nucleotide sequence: TGTGCCAGCAGTTTGTGGAACTATGGCTACACCTTC.

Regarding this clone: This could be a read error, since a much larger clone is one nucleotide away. The CDR3 region has the DNA TGTGCCAGCAGCTTAGCGGAAGATCAGCCCCAGCATTTT. Translating it yields CASSLAEDQPQHF. This chain connects TRBV5-5 to TRBJ1-5; D remains ambiguous. The germline V and J ends were trimmed by 2 bases and 5 bases, with 8 bases remaining between them. Germline-derived CDR1 and CDR2 are SGHKS and YYEKEE (reference sequence). The CDR3 totals 13 residues.

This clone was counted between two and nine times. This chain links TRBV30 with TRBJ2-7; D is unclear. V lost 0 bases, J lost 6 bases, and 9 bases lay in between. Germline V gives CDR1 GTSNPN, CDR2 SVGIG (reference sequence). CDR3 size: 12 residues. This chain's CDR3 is CAWSVSVLEQYF. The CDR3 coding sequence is TGTGCCTGGAGTGTAAGTGTGCTCGAGCAGTACTTC.

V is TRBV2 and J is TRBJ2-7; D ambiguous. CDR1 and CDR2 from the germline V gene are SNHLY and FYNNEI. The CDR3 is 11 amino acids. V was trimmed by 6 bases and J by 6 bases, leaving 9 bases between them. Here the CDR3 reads CASRGWFEQYF. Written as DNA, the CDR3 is TGTGCCAGCAGGGGCTGGTTCGAGCAGTACTTC.

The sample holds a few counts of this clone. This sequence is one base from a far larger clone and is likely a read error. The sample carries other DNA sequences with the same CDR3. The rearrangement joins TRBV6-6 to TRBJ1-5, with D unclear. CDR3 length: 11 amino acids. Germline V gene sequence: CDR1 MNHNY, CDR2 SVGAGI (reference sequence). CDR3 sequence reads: CASSSEQPQHF. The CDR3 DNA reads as TGCGCCAGCAGTTCGGAGCAGCCCCAGCATTTT.

The CDR3 protein is CASSITGGIRYEQYF. The CDR3 bases are TGTGCCAGCAGTATCACAGGGGGAATTCGATACGAGCAGTACTTC. The chain carries TRBV11-2 and TRBJ2-7; 8 positions match TRBD1. The V gene end was trimmed by 6 bases and the J gene end by 4 bases; junction bases not matched to a gene: 11. CDR3 length equals 15 residues. Germline values: CDR1 SGHAT, CDR2 FQNNGV.

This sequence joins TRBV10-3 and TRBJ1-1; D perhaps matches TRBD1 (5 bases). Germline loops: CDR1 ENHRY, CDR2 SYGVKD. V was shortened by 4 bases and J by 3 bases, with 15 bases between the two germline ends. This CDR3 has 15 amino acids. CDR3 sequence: CAISAMGLRDTEAFF. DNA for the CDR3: TGTGCCATCAGTGCGATGGGGCTTCGGGACACTGAAGCTTTCTTT.

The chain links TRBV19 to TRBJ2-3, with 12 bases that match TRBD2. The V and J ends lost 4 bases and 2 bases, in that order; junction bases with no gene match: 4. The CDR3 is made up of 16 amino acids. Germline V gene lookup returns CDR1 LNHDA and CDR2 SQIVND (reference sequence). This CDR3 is CASSSGLAGTTDTQYF. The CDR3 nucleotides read TGTGCCAGTAGTAGCGGACTAGCGGGGACCACAGATACGCAGTATTTT. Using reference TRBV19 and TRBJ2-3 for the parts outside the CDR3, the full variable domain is DGGITQSPKYLFRKEGQNVTLSCEQNLNHDAMYWYRQDPGQGLRLIYYSQIVNDFQKGDIAEGYSVSREKKESFPLTVTSAQKNPTAFYLCASSSGLAGTTDTQYFGPGTRLTVL.

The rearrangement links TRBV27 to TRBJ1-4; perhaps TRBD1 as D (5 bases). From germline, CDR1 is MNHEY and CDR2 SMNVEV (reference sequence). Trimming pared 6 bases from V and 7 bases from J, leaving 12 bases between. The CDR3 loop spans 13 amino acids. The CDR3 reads CASRPDGGEKLFF. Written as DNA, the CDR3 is TGTGCCAGCAGGCCGGATGGGGGTGAAAAACTGTTTTTT.

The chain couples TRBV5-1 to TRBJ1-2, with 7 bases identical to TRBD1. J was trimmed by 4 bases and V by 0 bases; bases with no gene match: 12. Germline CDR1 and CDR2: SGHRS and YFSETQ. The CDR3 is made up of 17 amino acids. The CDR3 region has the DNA TGCGCCAGCAGCTTGGACTCGACAGGGCTTACTTCCTATGGCTACACCTTC. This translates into CASSLDSTGLTSYGYTF.

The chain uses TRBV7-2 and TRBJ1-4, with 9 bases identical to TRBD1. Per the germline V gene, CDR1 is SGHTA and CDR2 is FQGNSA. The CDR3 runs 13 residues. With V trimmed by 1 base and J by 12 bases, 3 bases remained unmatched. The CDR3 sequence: CASSLGRQGELFF. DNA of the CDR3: TGTGCCAGCAGCTTAGGACGACAGGGGGAACTGTTTTTT.

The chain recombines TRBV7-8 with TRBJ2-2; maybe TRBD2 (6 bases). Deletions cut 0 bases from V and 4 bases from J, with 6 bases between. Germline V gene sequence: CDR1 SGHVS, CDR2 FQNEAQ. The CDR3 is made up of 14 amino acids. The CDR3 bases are TGTGCCAGCAGCTTAGCGGGGGGCACCGGGGAGCTGTTTTTT. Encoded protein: CASSLAGGTGELFF. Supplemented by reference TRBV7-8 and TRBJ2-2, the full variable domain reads GAGVSQSPRYKVAKRGQDVALRCDPISGHVSLFWYQQALGQGPEFLTYFQNEAQLDKSGLPSDRFFAERPEGSVSTLKIQRTQQEDSAVYLCASSLAGGTGELFFGEGSRLTVL.

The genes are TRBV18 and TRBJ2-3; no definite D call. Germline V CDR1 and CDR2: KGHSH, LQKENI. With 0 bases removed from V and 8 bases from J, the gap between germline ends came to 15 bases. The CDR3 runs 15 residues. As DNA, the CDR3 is TGTGCCAGCTCACCACCTGGGTTGGCCGGAAGTACGCAGTATTTT. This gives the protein CASSPPGLAGSTQYF.

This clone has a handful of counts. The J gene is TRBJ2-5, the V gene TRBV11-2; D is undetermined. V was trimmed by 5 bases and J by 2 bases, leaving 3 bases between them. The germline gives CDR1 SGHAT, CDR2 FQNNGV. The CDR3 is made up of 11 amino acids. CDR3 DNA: TGTGCCAGCAGCCAACAAGAGACCCAGTACTTC. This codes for CASSQQETQYF.

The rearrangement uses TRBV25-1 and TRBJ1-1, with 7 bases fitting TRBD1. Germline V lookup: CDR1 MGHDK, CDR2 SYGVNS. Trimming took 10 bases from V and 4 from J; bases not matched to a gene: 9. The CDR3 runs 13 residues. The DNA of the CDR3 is TGTGCCACCGCCCGACAGGGTTTCACTGAAGCTTTCTTT. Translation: CATARQGFTEAFF.

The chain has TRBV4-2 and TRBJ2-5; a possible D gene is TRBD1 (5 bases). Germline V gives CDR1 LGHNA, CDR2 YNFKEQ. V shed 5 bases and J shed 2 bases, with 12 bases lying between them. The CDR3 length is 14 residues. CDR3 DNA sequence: TGTGCCAGCAGCAAAGCACAGGAGCAAGAGACCCAGTACTTC. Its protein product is CASSKAQEQETQYF.

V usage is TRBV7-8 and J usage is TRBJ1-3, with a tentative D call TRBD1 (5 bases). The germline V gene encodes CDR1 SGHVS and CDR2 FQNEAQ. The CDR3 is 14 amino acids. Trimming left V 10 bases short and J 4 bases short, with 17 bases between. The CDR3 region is CATSSGTSGNTIYF. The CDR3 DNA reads TGTGCCACGAGCTCCGGGACGAGCGGAAACACCATATATTTT.

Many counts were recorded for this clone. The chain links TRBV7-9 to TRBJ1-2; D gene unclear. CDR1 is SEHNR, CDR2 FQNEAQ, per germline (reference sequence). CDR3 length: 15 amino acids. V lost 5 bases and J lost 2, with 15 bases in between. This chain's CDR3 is CASSTGRSWNYGYTF. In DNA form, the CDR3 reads TGTGCCAGCAGCACCGGACGGAGCTGGAACTATGGCTACACCTTC.

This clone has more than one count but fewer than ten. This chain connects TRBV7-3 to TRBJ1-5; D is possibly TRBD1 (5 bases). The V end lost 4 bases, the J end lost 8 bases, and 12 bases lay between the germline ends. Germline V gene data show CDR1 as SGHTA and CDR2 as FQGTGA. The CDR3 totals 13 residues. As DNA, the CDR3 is TGTGCCAGCAGCTCGGGACGTTGGGAGCCCCAGCATTTT. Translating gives CASSSGRWEPQHF.